Reported below is one T cell receptor (beta chain). The antigen remains undetermined. No DNA is shown, since the ends of the CDR3 on it are uncertain; the CDR3 is the one TCRdb lists. TCRdb's table, derived via immunoSEQ multiplex PCR, lists solely in-frame clones and lacks some. This sample has roughly 42,000 clones, with roughly 85% found just once. The data were obtained in a study of a mutant IDH1 vaccine in newly diagnosed glioma. From germline, CDR1 is SGHTA and CDR2 FQGTGA. The CDR3 length equals 14 residues, ends included. Time point in this sample: week 5, during vaccination. Vaccination comprised doses that each held 300 ug of mutant IDH1 20-mer peptide, plus topical imiquimod.

The TCR originated in a middle-aged man with glioma. The sample consisted of PBMCs, taken from a glioma patient whose treatment included an IDH1 peptide vaccine. V gene TRBV7-3 combines with J gene TRBJ2-2; TRBD2 is the table's D call and was not checked against the DNA. CDR3 region: CASSLGLRAGELFF.